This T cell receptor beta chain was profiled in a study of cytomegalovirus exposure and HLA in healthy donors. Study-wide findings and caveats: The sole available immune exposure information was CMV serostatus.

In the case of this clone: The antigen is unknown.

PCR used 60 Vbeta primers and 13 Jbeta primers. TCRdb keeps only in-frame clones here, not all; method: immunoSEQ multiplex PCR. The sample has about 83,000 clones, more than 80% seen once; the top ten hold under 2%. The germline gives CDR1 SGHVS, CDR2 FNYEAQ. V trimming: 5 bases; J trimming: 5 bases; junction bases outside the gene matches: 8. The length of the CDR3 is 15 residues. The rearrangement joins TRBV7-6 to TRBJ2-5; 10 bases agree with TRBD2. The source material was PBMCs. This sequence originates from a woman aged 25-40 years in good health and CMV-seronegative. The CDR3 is CASSPRTSGPETQYF. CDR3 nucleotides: TGTGCCAGCAGCCCCCGGACTAGCGGCCCGGAGACCCAGTACTTC.